This TCR beta chain was found in a study of a mutant IDH1 vaccine in newly diagnosed glioma (dated by TCRdb to the early 2020s). Looking at the study overall: Patients were given eight vaccinations, in weeks 1, 3, 5, 7, 11, 15, 19 and 23, which matched visits V03 through V10. Vaccination started 4-6 weeks after radiotherapy alone, or was given together with temozolomide cycles in the groups whose treatment included chemotherapy. Before enrollment, most patients had been given radiochemotherapy with temozolomide as standard therapy, while the rest had received either radiotherapy alone or temozolomide alone. Six visits were used for peripheral blood collection: V03 (baseline), V05, V07, V10, V12 and V13. Longitudinal TCRB deep sequencing was done for 25 treated patients, wherever samples were available for exploratory analyses. The roughly 32 treated patients were approximately 62% male and around 40% female, with a mean age of approximately 40 years.

The CDR3 contains 13 residues, cysteine and phenylalanine counted. Of all the DNA, just the CDR3 is kept, 39 bases in frame from base 1. Trimming accounts for 1 base at V and 6 bases at J, while the number of junction bases matched to no gene is 3. As encoded in the germline V gene, CDR1 is SGHDT while CDR2 is YYEEEE. Overall results and qualifications from the work: Pseudoprogression appeared unrelated to alterations in the top peripheral T cell clonotypes detected by TCRB sequencing. PBMC samples for TCRB deep sequencing were selected based on availability. Immune responses induced by the vaccine were seen in around 93% of patients across multiple MHC alleles. According to the authors, sample limitations meant that analyses of patient blood samples could not be reproduced.

The time point tag for this specimen amounts to: week 23, last vaccination. Each vaccine dose was 300 ug of a 20-mer mutant IDH1 peptide in Montanide, given subcutaneously with topical imiquimod. All donors had newly diagnosed IDH1-mutant astrocytomas of WHO grade 3 or 4 that showed loss of nuclear ATRX. The samples were drawn from NOA16, a multicentre, single-arm, open-label phase I trial in Germany that tested a mutant IDH1 peptide vaccine in humans for the first time. Genomic DNA for TCRB sequencing was extracted from EDTA blood using the DNeasy Blood and Tissue Kit. Libraries were made using the immunoSEQ multiplex PCR assay. Following the manufacturer's protocol, the hsTCRB Kit was used to amplify rearranged TCR beta chain sequences. An Illumina MiSeq was used to sequence the TCRB libraries. On the authors' methods: The proprietary platform of the kit vendor was used for demultiplexing, trimming and gene mapping. TCRdb stores this immuneACCESS table with in-frame sequences only. Part of the clones is absent; in the studies checked, under half of the shortfall reflects unresolved V genes, and no reason is known for the rest. V, J and clone size were drawn from that table, and D and trimming were deduced from the DNA. The sample table records 25,000 to 30,000 clones; approximately 78% of these occur just once. About a sixth of the sample comes from the top ten.

Comments on this clone: What this receptor recognizes is not known. Per-nucleotide qualities are absent, and no much larger clonotype sits a single base away.

Rearrangement joined TRBV5-6 to TRBJ2-7, with 8 middle bases fitting TRBD2. Here the sequenced sample was PBMCs, taken from a glioma patient whose treatment included an IDH1 peptide vaccine. This TCR was sampled from a woman aged 30 to 39 with glioma. The CDR3 protein: CASSLRTSSEQYF. The sequence in DNA is TGTGCCAGCAGCTTGAGGACTAGCAGCGAGCAGTACTTC. The full variable domain, completed from the reference TRBV5-6 and TRBJ2-7 proteins outside the CDR3, reads DAGVTQSPTHLIKTRGQQVTLRCSPKSGHDTVSWYQQALGQGPQFIFQYYEEEERQRGNFPDRFSGHQFPNYSSELNVNALLLGDSALYLCASSLRTSSEQYFGPGTRLTVT.